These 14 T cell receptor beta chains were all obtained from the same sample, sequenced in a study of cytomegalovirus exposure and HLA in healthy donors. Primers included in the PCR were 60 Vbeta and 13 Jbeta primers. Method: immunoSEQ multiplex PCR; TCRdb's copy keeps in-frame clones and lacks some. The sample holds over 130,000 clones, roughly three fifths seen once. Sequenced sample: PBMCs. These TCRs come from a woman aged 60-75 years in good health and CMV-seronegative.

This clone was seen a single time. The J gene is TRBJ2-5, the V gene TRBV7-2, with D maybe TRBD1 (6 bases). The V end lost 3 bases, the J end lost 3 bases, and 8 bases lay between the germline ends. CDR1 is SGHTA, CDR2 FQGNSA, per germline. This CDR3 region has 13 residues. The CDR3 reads CASSFQGKETQYF. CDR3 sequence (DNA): TGTGCCAGCAGCTTTCAGGGGAAAGAGACCCAGTACTTC.

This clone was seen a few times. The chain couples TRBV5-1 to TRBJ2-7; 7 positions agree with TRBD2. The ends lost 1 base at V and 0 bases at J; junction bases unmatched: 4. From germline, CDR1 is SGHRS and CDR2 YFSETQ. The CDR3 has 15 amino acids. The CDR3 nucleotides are TGCGCCAGCAGCTTGTTGGGCGGGGGCTCCTACGAGCAGTACTTC. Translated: CASSLLGGGSYEQYF. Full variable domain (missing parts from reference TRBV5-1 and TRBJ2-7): KAGVTQTPRYLIKTRGQQVTLSCSPISGHRSVSWYQQTPGQGLQFLFEYFSETQRNKGNFPGRFSGRQFSNSRSEMNVSTLELGDSALYLCASSLLGGGSYEQYFGPGTRLTVT.

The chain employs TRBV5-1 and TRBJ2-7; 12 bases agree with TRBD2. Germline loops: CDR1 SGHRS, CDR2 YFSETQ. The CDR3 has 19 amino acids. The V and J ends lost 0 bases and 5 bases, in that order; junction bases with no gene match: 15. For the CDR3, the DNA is TGCGCCAGCAGCTTGGGGGGGACGCTAGCGGGAGGGCCTTTGAACGAGCAGTACTTC. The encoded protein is CASSLGGTLAGGPLNEQYF.

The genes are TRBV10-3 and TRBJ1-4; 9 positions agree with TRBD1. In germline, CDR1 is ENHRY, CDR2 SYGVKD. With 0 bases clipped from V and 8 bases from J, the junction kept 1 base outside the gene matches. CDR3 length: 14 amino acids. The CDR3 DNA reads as TGTGCCATCAGTGAGTCGACAGGGGGAGAAAAACTGTTTTTT. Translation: CAISESTGGEKLFF.

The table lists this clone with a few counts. For the CDR3, the DNA is TGTGCCAGCAGTGAAGGGGGACAGCTTTTAAATCAGCCCCAGCATTTT. Translation: CASSEGGQLLNQPQHF. V gene TRBV6-1 combines with J gene TRBJ1-5; 7 nucleotides line up with TRBD1. Germline V lookup: CDR1 MNHNS, CDR2 SASEGT. The V gene end was trimmed by 1 base and the J gene end by 4 bases; junction bases not matched to a gene: 7. The CDR3 has 16 amino acids.

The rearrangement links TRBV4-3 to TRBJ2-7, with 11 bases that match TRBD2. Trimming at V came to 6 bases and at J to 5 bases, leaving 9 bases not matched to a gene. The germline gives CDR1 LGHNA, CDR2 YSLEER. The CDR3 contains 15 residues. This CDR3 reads CASSPTSGSWNEQYF. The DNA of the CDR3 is TGCGCCAGCAGTCCTACTAGCGGGAGCTGGAACGAGCAGTACTTC.

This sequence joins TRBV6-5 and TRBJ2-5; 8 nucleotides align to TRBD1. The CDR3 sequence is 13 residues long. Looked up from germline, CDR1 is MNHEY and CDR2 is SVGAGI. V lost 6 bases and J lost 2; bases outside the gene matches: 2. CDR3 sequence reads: CASRTGAQETQYF. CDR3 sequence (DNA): TGTGCCAGCAGGACAGGGGCTCAAGAGACCCAGTACTTC.

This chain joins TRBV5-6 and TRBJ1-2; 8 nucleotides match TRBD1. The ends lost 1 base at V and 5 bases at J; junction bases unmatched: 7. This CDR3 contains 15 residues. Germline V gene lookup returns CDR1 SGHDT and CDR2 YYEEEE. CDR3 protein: CASSLLTGEGYGYTF. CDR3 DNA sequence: TGTGCCAGCAGCTTGTTGACAGGGGAGGGATATGGCTACACCTTC.

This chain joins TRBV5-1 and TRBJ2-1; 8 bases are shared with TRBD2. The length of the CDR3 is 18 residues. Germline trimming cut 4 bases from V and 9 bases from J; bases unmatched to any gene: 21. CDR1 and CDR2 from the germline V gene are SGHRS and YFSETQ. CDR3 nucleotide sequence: TGCGCCAGCAGCCCCGGGGGACCGCCGGGGACTAGTCAGGGTGAGCAGTTCTTC. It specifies CASSPGGPPGTSQGEQFF.

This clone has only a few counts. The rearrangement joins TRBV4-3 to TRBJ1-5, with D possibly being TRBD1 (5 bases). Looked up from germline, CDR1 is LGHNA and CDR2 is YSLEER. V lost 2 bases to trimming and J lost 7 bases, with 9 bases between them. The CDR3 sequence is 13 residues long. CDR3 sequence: CASSQRRGQPQHF. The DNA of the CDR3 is TGCGCCAGCAGCCAACGGCGGGGGCAGCCCCAGCATTTT.

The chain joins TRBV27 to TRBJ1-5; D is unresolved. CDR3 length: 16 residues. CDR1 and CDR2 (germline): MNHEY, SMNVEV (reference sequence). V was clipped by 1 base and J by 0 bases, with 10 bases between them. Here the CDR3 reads CASSLWVGNSNQPQHF. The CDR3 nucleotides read TGTGCCAGCAGTTTATGGGTGGGCAATAGCAATCAGCCCCAGCATTTT.

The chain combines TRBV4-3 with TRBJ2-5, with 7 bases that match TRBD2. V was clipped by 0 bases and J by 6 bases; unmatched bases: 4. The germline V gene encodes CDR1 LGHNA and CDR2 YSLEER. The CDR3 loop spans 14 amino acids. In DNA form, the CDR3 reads TGCGCCAGCAGCCAAGATCAAGCGGGAAAGACCCAGTACTTC. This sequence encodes CASSQDQAGKTQYF.

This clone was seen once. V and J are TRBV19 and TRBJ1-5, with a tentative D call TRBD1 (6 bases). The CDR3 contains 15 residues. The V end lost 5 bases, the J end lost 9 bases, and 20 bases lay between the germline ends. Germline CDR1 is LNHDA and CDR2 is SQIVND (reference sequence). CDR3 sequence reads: CASSRGTFDGRPQHF. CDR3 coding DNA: TGTGCCAGTAGTCGTGGGACATTCGACGGGCGGCCCCAGCATTTT.

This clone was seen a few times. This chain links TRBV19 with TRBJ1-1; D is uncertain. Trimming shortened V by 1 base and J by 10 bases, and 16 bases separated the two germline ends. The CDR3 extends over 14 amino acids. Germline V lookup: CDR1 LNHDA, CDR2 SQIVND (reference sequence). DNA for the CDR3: TGTGCCAGTAGTATAGGTGAGGGCCGGGATGGAGCTTTCTTT. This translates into CASSIGEGRDGAFF.